The present TCR beta chain was sequenced within a study of control samples from healthy donors and cancer patients. This clone occurred once. The CDR3 has 17 residues. CDR1 is MNHNS, CDR2 SASEGT, per germline. Trimming took 2 bases from V and 5 from J; bases not matched to a gene: 7. Assay: immunoSEQ multiplex PCR; the TCRdb copy retains only in-frame clones and omits some. This table has 150,000 to 200,000 clones, just over 85% appearing once. The sequence was obtained from a woman in her thirties in good health. The chain joins TRBV6-1 to TRBJ2-3; 13 nucleotides agree with TRBD2. The sample consisted of blood. Written as DNA, the CDR3 is TGTGCCAGCAGTGAAATGACTAGCGGGGGGCTTCGAGATACGCAGTATTTT. This sequence encodes CASSEMTSGGLRDTQYF.